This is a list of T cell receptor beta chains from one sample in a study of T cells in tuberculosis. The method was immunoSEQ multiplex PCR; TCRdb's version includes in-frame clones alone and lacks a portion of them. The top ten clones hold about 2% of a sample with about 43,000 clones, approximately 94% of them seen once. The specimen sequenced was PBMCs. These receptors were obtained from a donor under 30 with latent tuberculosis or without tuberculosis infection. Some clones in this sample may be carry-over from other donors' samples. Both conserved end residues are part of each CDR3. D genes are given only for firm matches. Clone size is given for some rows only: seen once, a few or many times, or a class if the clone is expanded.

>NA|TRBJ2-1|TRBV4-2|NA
CASSLEGSSYNEQFF
TGTGCCAGCAGCCTCGAAGGGAGCTCCTACAATGAGCAGTTCTTC
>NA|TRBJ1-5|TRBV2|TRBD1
CASSRDRGSNQPQHF
TGTGCCAGCAGCAGGGACAGGGGTAGCAATCAGCCCCAGCATTTT
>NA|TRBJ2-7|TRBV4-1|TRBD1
CASSPRTGGLGEQYF
TGCGCCAGCAGCCCTCGGACAGGGGGGTTAGGCGAGCAGTACTTC
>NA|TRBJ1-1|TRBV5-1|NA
CASSLYHDPRHTEAFF
TGCGCCAGCAGCTTGTATCACGACCCCAGGCACACTGAAGCTTTCTTT
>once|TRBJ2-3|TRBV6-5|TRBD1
CASSSGGTQYF
TGTGCCAGCAGCTCAGGGGGTACGCAGTATTTT
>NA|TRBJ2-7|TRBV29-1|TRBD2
CSVKIGLAGGTDEQYF
TGCAGCGTCAAGATAGGACTAGCGGGAGGAACAGACGAGCAGTACTTC
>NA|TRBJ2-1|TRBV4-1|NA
CASSQAPGTEQFF
TGCGCCAGCAGCCAAGCCCCCGGGACAGAGCAGTTCTTC
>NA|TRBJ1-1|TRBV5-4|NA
CASSSKAGDLNTEAFF
TGTGCCAGCAGCTCAAAGGCCGGGGACTTGAACACTGAAGCTTTCTTT
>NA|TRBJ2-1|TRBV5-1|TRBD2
CASSIGLAGGVYNEQFF
TGCGCCAGCAGCATCGGACTAGCGGGAGGGGTATACAATGAGCAGTTCTTC
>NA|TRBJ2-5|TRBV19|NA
CASSIIQGSETQYF
TGTGCCAGTAGTATAATACAGGGCTCAGAGACCCAGTACTTC
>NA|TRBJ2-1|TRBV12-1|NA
CASSFTERVRNEQFF
TGTGCCAGCAGCTTCACCGAACGGGTAAGGAATGAGCAGTTCTTC
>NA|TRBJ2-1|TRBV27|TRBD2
CASSEPSGRAPEQFF
TGTGCCAGCAGTGAACCTAGCGGGAGGGCCCCTGAGCAGTTCTTC
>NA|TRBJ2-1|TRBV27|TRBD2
CASSLVAGGYNEQFF
TGTGCCAGCAGTTTAGTAGCGGGAGGCTACAATGAGCAGTTCTTC
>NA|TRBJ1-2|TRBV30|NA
CAWSVLASAGITNYGYTF
TGTGCCTGGAGTGTATTAGCTTCGGCAGGGATAACTAACTATGGCTACACCTTC
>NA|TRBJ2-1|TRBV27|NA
CASSLFGGTSYNEQFF
TGTGCCAGCAGTTTATTCGGCGGGACTTCCTACAATGAGCAGTTCTTC
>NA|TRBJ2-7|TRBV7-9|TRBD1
CASREDRDEQYF
TGTGCCAGCAGGGAGGACAGGGACGAGCAGTACTTC
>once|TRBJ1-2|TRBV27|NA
CASRPEHLYGYTF
TGTGCCAGCAGGCCCGAACACCTCTATGGCTACACCTTC
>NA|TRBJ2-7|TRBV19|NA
CASSRGSPSYEQYF
TGTGCCAGTAGTAGGGGCAGTCCCTCCTACGAGCAGTACTTC
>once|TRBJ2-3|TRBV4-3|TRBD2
CASSQDEREGWDTQYF
TGCGCCAGCAGCCAAGATGAGCGGGAGGGCTGGGATACGCAGTATTTT
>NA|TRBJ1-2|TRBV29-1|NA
CSVYSTFTNYGYTF
TGCAGCGTATACTCGACATTTACTAACTATGGCTACACCTTC
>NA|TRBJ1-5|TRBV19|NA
CASSSRDTNQPQHF
TGTGCCAGTAGTTCCCGGGACACCAATCAGCCCCAGCATTTT
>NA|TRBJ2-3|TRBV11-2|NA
CASSFLPSTQYF
TGTGCCAGCAGCTTTCTTCCTAGTACGCAGTATTTT
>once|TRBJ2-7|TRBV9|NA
CASSVEGVTNLGEQYF
TGTGCCAGCAGCGTAGAGGGGGTGACAAACCTGGGTGAGCAGTACTTC
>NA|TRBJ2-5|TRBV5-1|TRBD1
CASSPGQGMEGQETQYF
TGCGCCAGCAGCCCAGGACAGGGGATGGAAGGTCAAGAGACCCAGTACTTC
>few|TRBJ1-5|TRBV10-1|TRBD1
CASSGQGHQPQHF
TGCGCCAGCTCGGGACAGGGCCACCAGCCCCAGCATTTT
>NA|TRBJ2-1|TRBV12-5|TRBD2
CASGFREANEQFF
TGTGCTAGTGGTTTCCGGGAGGCCAATGAGCAGTTCTTC
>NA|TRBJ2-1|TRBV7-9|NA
CASSSLAEIHYNEQFF
TGTGCCAGCAGCTCTTTAGCGGAAATCCATTACAATGAGCAGTTCTTC
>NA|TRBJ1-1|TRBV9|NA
CASSALDTNTEAFF
TGTGCCAGCAGCGCCTTGGACACGAACACTGAAGCTTTCTTT
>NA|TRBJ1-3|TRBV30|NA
CAWSVPGGGNTIYF
TGTGCCTGGAGTGTACCCGGGGGAGGAAACACCATATATTTT
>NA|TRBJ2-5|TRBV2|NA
CASSEGRQETRYF
TGTGCCAGCAGTGAGGGGAGGCAGGAGACCCGGTACTTC
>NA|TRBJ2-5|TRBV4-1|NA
CASRDKTGETQYF
TGCGCCAGCAGAGATAAGACAGGTGAGACCCAGTACTTC
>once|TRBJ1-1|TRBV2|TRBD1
CASRGDRGRDTEAFF
TGTGCCAGCAGGGGGGACAGGGGAAGGGACACTGAAGCTTTCTTT
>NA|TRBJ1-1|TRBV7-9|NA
CASSPIGGGGEAFF
TGTGCCAGCAGCCCCATAGGGGGTGGCGGGGAAGCTTTCTTT
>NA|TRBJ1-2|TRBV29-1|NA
CSASTAFYGYTF
TGCAGCGCCTCTACTGCTTTCTATGGCTACACCTTC
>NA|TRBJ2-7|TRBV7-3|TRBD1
CASSPGTGVVQYF
TGTGCCAGCAGCCCAGGGACAGGGGTTGTGCAGTACTTC
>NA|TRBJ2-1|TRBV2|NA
CASTGLDPNEQFF
TGTGCCAGCACCGGACTTGACCCCAATGAGCAGTTCTTC
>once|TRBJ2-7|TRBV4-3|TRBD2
CASSQDLAGGYEQYF
TGCGCCAGCAGCCAAGATCTAGCGGGAGGGTACGAGCAGTACTTC
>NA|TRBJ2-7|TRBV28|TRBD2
CASSLGSGASYEQYF
TGTGCCAGCAGTTTAGGAAGCGGGGCCTCCTACGAGCAGTACTTC
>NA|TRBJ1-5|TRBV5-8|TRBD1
CASSLGQGVQPQHF
TGTGCCAGCAGCTTGGGACAGGGAGTGCAGCCCCAGCATTTT
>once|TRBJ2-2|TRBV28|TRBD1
CASSHHLGQGDTGELFF
TGTGCCAGCAGTCACCATCTGGGACAGGGAGACACCGGGGAGCTGTTTTTT
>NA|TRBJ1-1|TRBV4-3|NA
CASSHTDRMNTEAFF
TGCGCCAGCAGCCACACCGACAGAATGAACACTGAAGCTTTCTTT
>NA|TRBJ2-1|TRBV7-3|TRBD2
CASSRIGTSGINEQFF
TGTGCCAGCAGCCGTATAGGGACTAGCGGGATCAATGAGCAGTTCTTC
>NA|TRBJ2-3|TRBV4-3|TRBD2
CASSQDRGGPDTQYF
TGCGCCAGCAGCCAAGATCGGGGAGGGCCAGATACGCAGTATTTT
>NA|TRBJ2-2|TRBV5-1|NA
CASRLDITPGELFF
TGCGCCAGCCGCTTGGACATCACCCCCGGGGAGCTGTTTTTT
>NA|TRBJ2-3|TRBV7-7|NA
CASSPLGGATDTQYF
TGTGCCAGCAGCCCCCTCGGAGGGGCCACAGATACGCAGTATTTT
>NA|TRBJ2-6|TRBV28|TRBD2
CASSTPPGGSGANVLTF
TGTGCCAGCAGTACCCCCCCGGGGGGCTCTGGGGCCAACGTCCTGACTTTC
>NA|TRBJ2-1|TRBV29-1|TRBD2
CSVSGLAGSGEQFF
TGCAGCGTCTCGGGACTAGCGGGATCAGGTGAGCAGTTCTTC
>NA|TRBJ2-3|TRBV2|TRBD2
CASSGQREFVTDTQYF
TGTGCCAGCAGTGGCCAGCGGGAGTTTGTCACAGATACGCAGTATTTT
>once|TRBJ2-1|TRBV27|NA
CASSFRVFSYNEQFF
TGTGCCAGCAGTTTCCGGGTGTTCTCCTACAATGAGCAGTTCTTC
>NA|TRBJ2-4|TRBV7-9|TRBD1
CASSRRGGQGENIQYF
TGTGCCAGCAGCCGTCGCGGGGGACAGGGAGAAAACATTCAGTACTTC
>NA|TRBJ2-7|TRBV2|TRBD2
CASHTWAGAFEQYF
TGTGCCAGCCATACGTGGGCGGGAGCCTTCGAGCAGTACTTC
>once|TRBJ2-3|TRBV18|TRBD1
CASSPIGQGADTQYF
TGTGCCAGCTCACCGATTGGGCAGGGGGCAGATACGCAGTATTTT
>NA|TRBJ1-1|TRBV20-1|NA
CTIPESTEAFF
TGCACTATCCCGGAGAGCACTGAAGCTTTCTTT
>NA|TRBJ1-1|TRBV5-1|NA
CASSAGDTEAFF
TGCGCCAGCAGCGCAGGGGACACTGAAGCTTTCTTT